One and the same sample provided the 26 T cell receptor beta chains below, sequenced in a study of T cell responses to AZD1222 COVID-19 vaccine. Repertoires were generated with immunoSEQ multiplex PCR, while TCRdb's copy carries only in-frame clones and drops some. The table has about 90,000 clones, approximately 90% seen once; the top ten hold 4% to 6%. The starting material was peripheral blood, obtained on day 0 of MenACWY control vaccination. These TCRs come from an adult in good health.

This chain joins TRBV9 and TRBJ2-3; possibly TRBD1 or TRBD2 for D (5 bases each). The CDR3 has 15 residues. The germline CDR1 and CDR2 sequences are SGDLS and YYNGEE. Trimming removed 4 bases from V and 4 bases from J, with 16 bases in between. DNA for the CDR3: TGTGCCAGCAGCACCGGGACCTTCTCTCCAGATACGCAGTATTTT. It yields the protein CASSTGTFSPDTQYF. The variable domain in full, with the rest retrieved from reference TRBV9 and TRBJ2-3, is DSGVTQTPKHLITATGQRVTLRCSPRSGDLSVYWYQQSLDQGLQFLIQYYNGEERAKGNILERFSAQQFPDLHSELNLSSLELGDSALYFCASSTGTFSPDTQYFGPGTRLTVL.

The J gene is TRBJ1-2, the V gene TRBV12-3 or TRBV12-4, with D unclear. This CDR3 is 13 amino acids long. With 3 bases removed from V and 6 bases from J, the gap between germline ends came to 11 bases. The CDR3 sequence: CASSLLAGHGYTF. CDR3 nucleotides: TGTGCCAGCAGTTTGTTGGCTGGCCATGGCTACACCTTC.

The chain has TRBV3-1 (or the pseudogene TRBV3-2) and TRBJ2-3; TRBD2 agrees at 7 bases. V trimming: 4 bases; J trimming: 6 bases; junction bases outside the gene matches: 7. The germline CDR1 and CDR2 sequences are LGHDT and YNNKEL (reference sequence). The CDR3 spans 14 residues. CDR3 sequence (DNA): TGTGCCAGCAGCCCCAGACTAGCCACGGATACGCAGTATTTT. Protein: CASSPRLATDTQYF.

This rearrangement joins TRBV20-1 to TRBJ2-2; weak D call: TRBD2 (5 bases). Trimming removed 3 bases at V and 10 bases at J, with 24 bases between. The CDR3 extends over 16 amino acids. Germline V gene lookup returns CDR1 DFQATT and CDR2 SNEGSKA (reference sequence). The CDR3 here is CSASAQRGVGLKELFF. The DNA for the CDR3 is TGCAGTGCTAGTGCCCAACGGGGAGTCGGCTTGAAGGAGCTGTTTTTT.

This chain connects TRBV7-3 to TRBJ2-3; possible D gene TRBD2, 5 bases. The germline CDR1 and CDR2 sequences are SGHTA and FQGTGA. The CDR3 runs 14 residues. V was clipped by 3 bases and J by 3 bases, with 10 bases between them. In DNA, the CDR3 is TGTGCCAGCAGCTTCGGACTCGTTACAGATACGCAGTATTTT. This gives the protein CASSFGLVTDTQYF.

A word on this clone: One end of the junction fails to match germline, which may point to a read error. The chain employs TRBV7-2 and TRBJ1-4; the D gene is possibly TRBD1 (6 bases). Germline CDR1 is SGHTA and CDR2 is FQGNSA. The CDR3 runs 15 residues. The CDR3 is CASSSIGTTNEKLFF. The CDR3 DNA follows: TGTGCCAGCAGCTCGATCGGGACAACAAATGAAAAACTGTTTTTT.

The rearrangement links TRBV6-6 to TRBJ2-6; D uncertain. The germline V and J ends were trimmed by 5 bases and 1 base, with 9 bases remaining between them. The length of the CDR3 is 15 residues. The germline gives CDR1 MNHNY, CDR2 SVGAGI (reference sequence). CDR3 in DNA: TGTGCCAGCAGTCACGCTTCTTCTGGGGCCAACGTCCTGACTTTC. Its translation is CASSHASSGANVLTF.

The chain combines TRBV19 with TRBJ1-5; D is perhaps TRBD1 (5 bases). The V gene lost 3 bases and the J gene lost 9 bases, with 27 bases spanning the gap. The CDR3 runs 18 residues. Germline lookup yields CDR1 LNHDA and CDR2 SQIVND (reference sequence). In nucleotides, the CDR3 is TGTGCCAGTAGTATCGGATACTCAGGGCTCACCAGGCAGAGGCCCCAGCATTTT. This translates into CASSIGYSGLTRQRPQHF.

The chain recombines TRBV6-4 with TRBJ1-5, with 11 bases lining up with TRBD1. The germline V gene has CDR1 MRHNA and CDR2 SNTAGT. The CDR3 covers 20 residues. J was trimmed by 2 bases and V by 6 bases; bases with no gene match: 18. The CDR3 here is CASRTLQPGQGVVGNQPQHF. The DNA for the CDR3 is TGTGCCAGCAGAACATTACAACCGGGACAGGGGGTCGTTGGCAATCAGCCCCAGCATTTT.

The genes are TRBV12-3 or TRBV12-4 and TRBJ1-1; D is possibly TRBD1 (5 bases). There are 13 residues in the CDR3. Trimming took 7 bases from V and 2 from J, leaving 11 bases between them. The CDR3 protein is CASTPRTNTEAFF. CDR3 nucleotides: TGTGCCAGCACCCCCCGGACAAACACTGAAGCTTTCTTT.

This clone has just a few counts. V and J are TRBV19 and TRBJ2-1; no definite D call. Per the germline V gene, CDR1 is LNHDA and CDR2 is SQIVND (reference sequence). The CDR3 covers 14 residues. The germline V and J ends were trimmed by 3 bases and 5 bases, with 11 bases remaining between them. In DNA, the CDR3 is TGTGCCAGTAGTATCAGTGACTCACACAATGAGCAGTTCTTC. It encodes CASSISDSHNEQFF.

The chain couples TRBV28 to TRBJ2-3; TRBD2 matches 15 bases. This CDR3 comprises 19 residues. V gave up 7 bases and J gave up 1 base; unmatched junction bases: 12. Germline V gene data show CDR1 as MDHEN and CDR2 as SYDVKM. The DNA for the CDR3 is TGTGCCAGCAAGGAGCGGGGACTAGCGGGAGGAGAGGGCACAGATACGCAGTATTTT. This translates into CASKERGLAGGEGTDTQYF.

The V call is TRBV29-1, the J call TRBJ2-1; TRBD2 matches at 8 bases. V lost 7 bases and J lost 9; bases outside the gene matches: 14. Germline assignment: CDR1 SQVTM and CDR2 ANQGSEA. The CDR3 contains 14 residues. In DNA form, the CDR3 reads TGCAGCGCCCCTGATGGCGGGGGGCGGGCTGAGCAGTTCTTC. This translates into CSAPDGGGRAEQFF.

This chain links TRBV4-2 with TRBJ2-1; D might be TRBD2 (7 bases). The CDR3 loop spans 16 amino acids. Germline V gene data show CDR1 as LGHNA and CDR2 as YNFKEQ. The V and J ends lost 0 bases and 6 bases respectively, with 15 bases between them. CDR3 DNA sequence: TGTGCCAGCAGCCAAGAAGGAACGGGGGGCCGCAATGAGCAGTTCTTC. Amino acid sequence: CASSQEGTGGRNEQFF.

The chain employs TRBV29-1 and TRBJ2-7; unclear D gene. CDR1 and CDR2 from the germline V gene are SQVTM and ANQGSEA. The CDR3 is made up of 14 amino acids. The V end was cut by 5 bases, the J end by 3 bases, with 17 bases between. The CDR3 DNA reads TGCAGCGTTCGGGTGAAGCCGGACCTCTACGAGCAGTACTTC. It is translated as CSVRVKPDLYEQYF.

This chain links TRBV11-2 with TRBJ1-1, with D unresolved. V gave up 3 bases and J gave up 4 bases, with 12 bases separating them. CDR3 length: 14 residues. Germline assignment: CDR1 SGHAT and CDR2 FQNNGV. CDR3 nucleotides: TGTGCCAGCAGCTTGAGTCTCGAAGGCACTGAAGCTTTCTTT. As protein: CASSLSLEGTEAFF.

This chain connects TRBV7-1 to TRBJ1-1; possibly TRBD1 for D (5 bases). TRBV7-1 is an ORF, with its function uncertain. The CDR3 totals 24 residues. The germline V and J ends were trimmed by 2 bases and 0 bases, with 37 bases remaining between them. The CDR3 reads CASSSPTGPSGPLPRSIMNTEAFF. The CDR3 DNA reads TGTGCCAGCAGCTCACCTACAGGCCCGTCGGGCCCGCTCCCCCGATCTATAATGAACACTGAAGCTTTCTTT.

The chain combines TRBV20-1 with TRBJ1-2; D remains unclear. In germline, CDR1 is DFQATT, CDR2 SNEGSKA (reference sequence). The CDR3 consists of 11 residues. V shed 5 bases and J shed 9 bases, with 13 bases lying between them. CDR3: CSAEMDRSYTF. As DNA, the CDR3 is TGCAGTGCTGAAATGGACCGCAGCTACACCTTC.

This chain links TRBV28 with TRBJ2-1, with D perhaps TRBD1 (5 bases). Between the trimmed V and J ends, which lost 5 bases and 3 bases, there was a span of 8 bases. CDR1 and CDR2 from the germline V gene are MDHEN and SYDVKM. This CDR3 has 13 amino acids. In DNA, the CDR3 is TGTGCCAGCAGTATAGACAGCTACAATGAGCAGTTCTTC. Its translation is CASSIDSYNEQFF.

The V and J genes are TRBV7-2 and TRBJ2-7; the D gene is possibly TRBD2 (5 bases). This CDR3 contains 11 residues. Germline V gives CDR1 SGHTA, CDR2 FQGNSA. V was clipped by 6 bases and J by 6 bases, with 9 bases between them. For the CDR3, the DNA is TGTGCCAGCAGTTACGCGGGCGAGCAGTACTTC. Translated, it gives CASSYAGEQYF. The full variable domain, in which reference TRBV7-2 and TRBJ2-7 provide the parts outside the CDR3, is GAGVSQSPSNKVTEKGKDVELRCDPISGHTALYWYRQSLGQGLEFLIYFQGNSAPDKSGLPSDRFSAERTGGSVSTLTIQRTQQEDSAVYLCASSYAGEQYFGPGTRLTVT.

V usage is TRBV19 and J usage is TRBJ1-3; D unclear. Germline lookup yields CDR1 LNHDA and CDR2 SQIVND (reference sequence). The CDR3 loop spans 15 amino acids. Deletions cut 3 bases from V and 0 bases from J, with 9 bases between. The CDR3 DNA is TGTGCCAGTAGTATGAGGCACCGCTCTGGAAACACCATATATTTT. Amino acids: CASSMRHRSGNTIYF.

The chain recombines TRBV14 with TRBJ2-6; 10 bases match TRBD2. Per germline, CDR1 SGHDN and CDR2 FVKESK. The CDR3 is 19 amino acids. Trimming at V came to 0 bases and at J to 4 bases, leaving 9 bases not matched to a gene. CDR3 bases: TGTGCCAGCAGCCAAGAGAAGGCACTAGCGGGAAAGGGGGCCAACGTCCTGACTTTC. It encodes CASSQEKALAGKGANVLTF.

V usage is TRBV29-1 and J usage is TRBJ1-2; 8 nucleotides agree with TRBD1. The J segment lost 6 bases and the V segment lost 8 bases, leaving 5 bases of the junction unmatched. The V gene's germline CDR1 is SQVTM and CDR2 ANQGSEA. The CDR3 loop spans 11 amino acids. The CDR3 DNA follows: TGCAGCACTTCAGGGGGCGATGGCTACACCTTC. This codes for CSTSGGDGYTF.

The CDR3: CASSLGVAGVSEQFF. The CDR3 DNA follows: TGCGCCAGCAGCTTGGGGGTAGCGGGGGTCTCTGAGCAGTTCTTC. V and J are TRBV5-1 and TRBJ2-1, with 9 bases lining up with TRBD2. The CDR3 sequence is 15 residues long. Germline loops: CDR1 SGHRS, CDR2 YFSETQ. Trimming took 0 bases from V and 9 from J; bases not matched to a gene: 7.

This clone has a single count. V gene TRBV28 combines with J gene TRBJ1-5; 10 bases match TRBD1. Per germline, CDR1 MDHEN and CDR2 SYDVKM. The V and J ends lost 7 bases and 7 bases, in that order; junction bases with no gene match: 7. CDR3 length: 14 residues. This chain's CDR3 is CASNPGQGDQPQHF. As DNA, the CDR3 is TGTGCCAGCAACCCCGGACAGGGGGACCAGCCCCAGCATTTT. Filled out from reference TRBV28 and TRBJ1-5, the complete variable domain reads DVKVTQSSRYLVKRTGEKVFLECVQDMDHENMFWYRQDPGLGLRLIYFSYDVKMKEKGDIPEGYSVSREKKERFSLILESASTNQTSMYLCASNPGQGDQPQHFGDGTRLSIL.

This chain links TRBV19 with TRBJ2-7; the D gene is possibly TRBD2 (5 bases). The CDR3 runs 14 residues. CDR1 and CDR2 from the germline V gene are LNHDA and SQIVND (reference sequence). Trimming shortened V by 5 bases and J by 3 bases, and 14 bases separated the two germline ends. CDR3 protein: CASSYDGVSYEQYF. Here the CDR3 DNA reads TGTGCCAGTAGTTATGACGGGGTGAGCTACGAGCAGTACTTC.